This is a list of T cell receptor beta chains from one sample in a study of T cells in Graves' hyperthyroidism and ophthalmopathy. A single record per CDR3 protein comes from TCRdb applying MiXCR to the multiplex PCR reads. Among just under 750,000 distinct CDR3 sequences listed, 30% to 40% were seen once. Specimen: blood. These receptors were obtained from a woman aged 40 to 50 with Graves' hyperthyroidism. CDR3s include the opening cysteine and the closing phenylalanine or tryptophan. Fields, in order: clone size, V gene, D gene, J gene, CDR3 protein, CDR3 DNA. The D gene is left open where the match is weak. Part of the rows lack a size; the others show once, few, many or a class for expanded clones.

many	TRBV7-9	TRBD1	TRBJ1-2	CASSSGTGGLGYTF	TGTGCCAGCAGCTCCGGGACAGGGGGTCTTGGCTACACCTTC
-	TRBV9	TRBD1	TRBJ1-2	CASSETLDRGFYGYTF	TGTGCCAGCAGCGAGACCCTTGACAGGGGATTCTATGGCTACACCTTC
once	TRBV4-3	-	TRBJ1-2	CASSQGRGTYGYTF	TGCGCCAGCAGCCAAGGACGGGGAACCTATGGCTACACCTTC
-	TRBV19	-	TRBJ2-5	CASSPSSSSLETQYF	TGTGCCAGTAGCCCTAGCTCGTCTAGTCTCGAGACCCAGTACTTC
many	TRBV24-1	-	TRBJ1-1	CATSPADHTEAFF	TGTGCCACCAGTCCAGCAGACCACACTGAAGCTTTCTTT
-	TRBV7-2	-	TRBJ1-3	CASSLEHRHSGNTIYF	TGTGCCAGCAGCTTAGAACACCGCCACTCTGGAAACACCATATATTTT
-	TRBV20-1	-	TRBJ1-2	CSARDPARSNYGYTF	TGCAGTGCTAGAGATCCGGCCCGGTCTAACTATGGCTACACCTTC
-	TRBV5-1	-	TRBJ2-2	CASSQALPGTGELFF	TGCGCCAGCAGCCAAGCCCTACCGGGGACCGGGGAGCTGTTTTTT
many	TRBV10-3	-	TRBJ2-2	CATQGTGELFF	TGTGCCACCCAGGGAACCGGGGAGCTGTTTTTT
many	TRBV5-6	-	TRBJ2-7	CASSQDAEKYF	TGTGCCAGCAGCCAGGACGCCGAAAAGTACTTC
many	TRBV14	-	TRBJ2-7	CASSQARPGVPDEQYF	TGTGCCAGCAGCCAAGCCAGGCCAGGGGTCCCCGACGAGCAGTACTTC
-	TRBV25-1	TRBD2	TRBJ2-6	CASSEWGAGPLGANVLTF	TGTGCCAGCAGTGAATGGGGAGCGGGACCCCTGGGGGCCAACGTCCTGACTTTC
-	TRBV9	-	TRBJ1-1	CASSLASVNTEAFF	TGTGCCAGCAGCTTAGCCTCCGTGAACACTGAAGCTTTCTTT
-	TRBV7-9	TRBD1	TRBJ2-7	CASSSARGGNEQYF	TGTGCCAGCAGCTCCGCAAGAGGGGGCAATGAGCAGTACTTC
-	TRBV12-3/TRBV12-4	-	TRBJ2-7	CASSSPGGSYEQYF	TGTGCCAGCAGCTCCCCCGGAGGGTCCTACGAGCAGTACTTC
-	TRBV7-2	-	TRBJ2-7	CASSPRGQGGYYEQYF	TGTGCCAGCAGCCCCCGGGGGCAGGGGGGTTACTACGAGCAGTACTTC
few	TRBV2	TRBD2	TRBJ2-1	CASSAGGRSEQFF	TGTGCCAGCAGTGCGGGGGGGCGGTCTGAGCAGTTCTTC
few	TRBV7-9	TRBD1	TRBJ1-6	CASSSGQQGSSYNSPLHF	TGTGCCAGCAGCTCGGGACAGCAAGGCAGCTCCTATAATTCACCCCTCCACTTT
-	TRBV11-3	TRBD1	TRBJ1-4	CASSLGDRGRKNEKLFF	TGTGCCAGCAGCTTAGGGGACAGGGGGCGGAAAAATGAAAAACTGTTTTTT
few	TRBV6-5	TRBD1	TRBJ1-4	CASSGGQGGEKLFF	TGTGCCAGCAGTGGTGGACAGGGAGGCGAAAAACTGTTTTTT
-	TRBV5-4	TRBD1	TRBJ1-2	CASSYIEQGARYGYTF	TGTGCCAGCAGTTATATAGAACAGGGGGCTCGCTATGGCTACACCTTC
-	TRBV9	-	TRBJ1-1	CASSASREARAFF	TGTGCCAGCAGCGCTTCCCGAGAAGCCCGAGCTTTCTTT
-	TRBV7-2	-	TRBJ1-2	CASSSHMAYGYTF	TGTGCCAGCAGCTCCCACATGGCCTATGGCTACACCTTC
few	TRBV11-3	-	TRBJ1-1	CASSWWERGSNTEAFF	TGTGCCAGCAGCTGGTGGGAGAGGGGATCGAACACTGAAGCTTTCTTT
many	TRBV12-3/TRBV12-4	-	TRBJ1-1	CASRLSLNGEAFF	TGTGCCAGCAGATTATCACTAAATGGTGAAGCTTTCTTT
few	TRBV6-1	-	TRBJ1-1	CASSYSRGRNTEAFF	TGTGCCAGCAGTTACTCGAGAGGGCGGAACACTGAAGCTTTCTTT
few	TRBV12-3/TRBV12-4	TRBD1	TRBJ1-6	CASTQGGRFGSPLHF	TGTGCCAGCACCCAGGGGGGGCGGTTCGGTTCACCCCTCCACTTT
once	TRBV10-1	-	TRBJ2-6	CASKARGTEAF	TGCGCCAGCAAAGCCAGGGGCACTGAAGCTTTC
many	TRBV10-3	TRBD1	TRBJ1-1	CAISDTHPGGLEAFF	TGTGCCATCAGTGACACCCACCCAGGGGGCCTTGAAGCTTTCTTT
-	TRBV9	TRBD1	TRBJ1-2	CASSALDRGGGYTF	TGTGCCAGCAGCGCCCTGGACAGGGGGGGTGGCTACACCTTC
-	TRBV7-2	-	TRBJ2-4	CASSTPGQDIQYF	TGTGCCAGCAGCACCCCGGGTCAGGACATTCAGTACTTC
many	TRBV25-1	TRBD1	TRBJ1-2	CASSESPLDRAGYTF	TGTGCCAGCAGTGAGAGCCCCCTGGACAGGGCAGGCTACACCTTC
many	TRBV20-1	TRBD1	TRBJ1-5	CSAGQGGDQPQHF	TGCAGTGCTGGACAGGGAGGCGATCAGCCCCAGCATTTT
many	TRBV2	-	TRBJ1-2	CATRGVNYGYTF	TGTGCCACCAGGGGAGTCAACTATGGCTACACCTTC
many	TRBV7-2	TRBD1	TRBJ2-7	CASSEGQGGSEQYF	TGTGCCAGCAGCGAAGGACAGGGTGGTTCCGAGCAGTACTTC
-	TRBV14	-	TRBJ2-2	CASSQAVSGELFF	TGTGCCAGCAGCCAAGCCGTGAGCGGGGAGCTGTTTTTT
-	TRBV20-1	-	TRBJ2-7	CSARLSAPSSYEQYF	TGCAGTGCTCGTTTGTCCGCCCCGAGCTCCTACGAGCAGTACTTC
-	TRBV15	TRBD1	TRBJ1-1	CATGRRQGTEAFF	TGTGCCACCGGACGCAGACAGGGCACTGAAGCTTTCTTT
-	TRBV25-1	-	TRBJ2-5	CASSPPPGRKLTQYF	TGTGCCAGCAGTCCTCCGCCCGGTCGTAAGTTAACCCAGTACTTC
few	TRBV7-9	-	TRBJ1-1	CASTNAAGLVGTEAFF	TGTGCCAGCACCAATGCTGCGGGACTTGTGGGAACTGAAGCTTTCTTT
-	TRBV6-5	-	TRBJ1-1	CASSYSDWGWLAFF	TGTGCCAGCAGTTACTCGGACTGGGGGTGGTTAGCTTTCTTT
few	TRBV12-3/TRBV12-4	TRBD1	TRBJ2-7	CASRLQGTGAAEQYF	TGTGCCAGCAGACTTCAGGGGACAGGGGCCGCGGAGCAGTACTTC
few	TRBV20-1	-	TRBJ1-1	CSAREPGTPNTEAFF	TGCAGTGCTAGGGAGCCCGGGACCCCGAACACTGAAGCTTTCTTT
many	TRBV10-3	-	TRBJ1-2	CAISGSDKIGYTF	TGTGCCATCAGTGGCAGCGATAAGATTGGCTACACCTTC
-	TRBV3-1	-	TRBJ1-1	CASSQDWAAGTEAFF	TGTGCCAGCAGCCAAGATTGGGCAGCGGGAACTGAAGCTTTCTTT
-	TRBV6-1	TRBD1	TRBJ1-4	CASSKQGPSWNEKLFF	TGTGCCAGCTCGAAACAGGGGCCTTCTTGGAATGAAAAACTGTTTTTT
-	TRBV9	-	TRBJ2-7	CASSVAAESEQYF	TGTGCCAGCAGCGTAGCGGCGGAGTCAGAGCAGTACTTC
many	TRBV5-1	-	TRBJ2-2	CASSLTAPGELFF	TGCGCCAGCAGCTTGACAGCACCGGGGGAGCTGTTTTTT
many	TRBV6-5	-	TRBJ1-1	CASRKQGRDPEAFF	TGTGCCAGCAGAAAACAGGGAAGGGATCCTGAAGCTTTCTTT
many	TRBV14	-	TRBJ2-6	CASSQYGVSGANVLTF	TGTGCCAGCAGCCAATACGGGGTCTCTGGGGCCAACGTCCTGACTTTC
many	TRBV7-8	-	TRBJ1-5	CASKTGLGNQPQHF	TGTGCCAGCAAAACAGGGCTTGGCAATCAGCCCCAGCATTTT
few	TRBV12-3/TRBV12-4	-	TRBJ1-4	CASSLRGFVEKLFF	TGTGCCAGCAGTTTACGAGGGTTCGTAGAAAAACTGTTTTTT
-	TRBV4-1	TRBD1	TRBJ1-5	CASSRTGTGSNQPQHF	TGCGCCAGCAGCCGAACCGGGACAGGAAGCAATCAGCCCCAGCATTTT